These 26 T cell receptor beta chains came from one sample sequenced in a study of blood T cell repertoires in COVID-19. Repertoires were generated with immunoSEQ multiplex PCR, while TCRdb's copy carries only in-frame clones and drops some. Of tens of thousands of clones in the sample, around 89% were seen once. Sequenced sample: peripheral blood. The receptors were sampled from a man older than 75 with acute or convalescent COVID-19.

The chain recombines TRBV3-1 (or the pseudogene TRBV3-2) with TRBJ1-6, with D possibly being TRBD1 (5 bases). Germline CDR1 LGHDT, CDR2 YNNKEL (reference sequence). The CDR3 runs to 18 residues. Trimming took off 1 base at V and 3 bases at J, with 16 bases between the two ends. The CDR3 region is CASSQGAGQGLYNSPLHF. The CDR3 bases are TGTGCCAGCAGCCAAGGGGCAGGGCAGGGCCTCTATAATTCACCCCTCCACTTT.

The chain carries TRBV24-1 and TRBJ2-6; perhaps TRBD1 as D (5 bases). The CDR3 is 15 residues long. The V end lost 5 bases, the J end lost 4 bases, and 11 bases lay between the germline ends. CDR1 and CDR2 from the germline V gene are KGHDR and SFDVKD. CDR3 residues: CATSAAGPGANVLTF. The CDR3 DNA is TGTGCCACCAGTGCGGCAGGGCCAGGGGCCAACGTCCTGACTTTC.

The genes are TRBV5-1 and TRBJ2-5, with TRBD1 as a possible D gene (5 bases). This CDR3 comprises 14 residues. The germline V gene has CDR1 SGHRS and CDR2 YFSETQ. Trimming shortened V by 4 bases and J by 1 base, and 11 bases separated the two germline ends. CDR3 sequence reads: CASSTIDSQETQYF. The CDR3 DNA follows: TGCGCCAGCAGCACTATAGACAGCCAAGAGACCCAGTACTTC.

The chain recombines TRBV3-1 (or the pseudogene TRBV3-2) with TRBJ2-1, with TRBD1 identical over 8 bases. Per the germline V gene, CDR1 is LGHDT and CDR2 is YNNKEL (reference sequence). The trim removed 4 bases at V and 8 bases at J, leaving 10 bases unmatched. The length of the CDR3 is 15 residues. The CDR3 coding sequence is TGTGCCAGCAGCCCCAATGGACAGGGATTCGATGAGCAGTTCTTC. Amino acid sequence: CASSPNGQGFDEQFF.

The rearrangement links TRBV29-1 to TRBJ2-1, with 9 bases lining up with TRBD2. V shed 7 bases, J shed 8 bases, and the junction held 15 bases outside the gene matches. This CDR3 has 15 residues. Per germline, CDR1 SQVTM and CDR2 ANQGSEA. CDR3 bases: TGCAGCGCCCGATGGGGCGGGGGGGCCGAGTATGAGCAGTTCTTC. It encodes CSARWGGGAEYEQFF.

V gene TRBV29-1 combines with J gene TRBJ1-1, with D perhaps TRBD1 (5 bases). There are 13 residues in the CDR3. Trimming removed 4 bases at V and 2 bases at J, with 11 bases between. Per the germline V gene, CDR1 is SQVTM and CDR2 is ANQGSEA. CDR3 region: CSVVDRANTEAFF. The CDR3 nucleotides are TGCAGCGTTGTCGACAGAGCCAACACTGAAGCTTTCTTT.

The CDR3 region is CASSSLAGTNYGYTF. Here the CDR3 DNA reads TGTGCCAGCAGCTCCTTGGCGGGGACTAACTATGGCTACACCTTC. The J gene is TRBJ1-2, the V gene TRBV7-8; D gene ambiguous. The CDR3 loop spans 15 amino acids. The germline V and J ends were trimmed by 4 bases and 0 bases, with 12 bases remaining between them. Germline values: CDR1 SGHVS, CDR2 FQNEAQ.

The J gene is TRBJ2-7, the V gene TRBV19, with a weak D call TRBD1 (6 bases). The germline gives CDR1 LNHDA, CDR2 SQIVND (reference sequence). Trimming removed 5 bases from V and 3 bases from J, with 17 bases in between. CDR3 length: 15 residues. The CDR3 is CASSARPTGNYEQYF. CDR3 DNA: TGTGCCAGTAGTGCGCGACCTACAGGGAACTACGAGCAGTACTTC.

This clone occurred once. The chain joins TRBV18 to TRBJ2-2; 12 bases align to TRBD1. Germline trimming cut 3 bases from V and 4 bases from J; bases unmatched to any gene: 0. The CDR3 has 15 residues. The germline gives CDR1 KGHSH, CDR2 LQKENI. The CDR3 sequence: CASSPGQGATGELFF. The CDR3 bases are TGTGCCAGCTCACCGGGACAGGGGGCCACCGGGGAGCTGTTTTTT.

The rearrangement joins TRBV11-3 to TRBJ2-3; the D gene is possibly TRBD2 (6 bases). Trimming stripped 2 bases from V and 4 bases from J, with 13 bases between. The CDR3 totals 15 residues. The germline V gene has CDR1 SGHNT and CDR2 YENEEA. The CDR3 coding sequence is TGTGCCAGCAGCTTACGGCGGGGTGCGTCAGATACGCAGTATTTT. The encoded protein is CASSLRRGASDTQYF.

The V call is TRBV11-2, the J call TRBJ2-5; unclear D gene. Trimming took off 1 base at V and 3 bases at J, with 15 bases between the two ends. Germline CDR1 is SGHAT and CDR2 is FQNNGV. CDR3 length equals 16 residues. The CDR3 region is CASSLGIGSEKETQYF. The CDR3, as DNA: TGTGCCAGCAGCTTAGGGATAGGCTCGGAGAAAGAGACCCAGTACTTC.

CDR3 nucleotides: TGTGCCAGCTCACCCGGACAGGGGCCTGGAAACACCATATATTTT. Its translation: CASSPGQGPGNTIYF. The chain is built from TRBV18 and TRBJ1-3; TRBD1 agrees at 9 bases. Germline V gene lookup returns CDR1 KGHSH and CDR2 LQKENI. This CDR3 spans 15 amino acids. V shed 3 bases and J 2 bases; nucleotides not matched to a gene: 2.

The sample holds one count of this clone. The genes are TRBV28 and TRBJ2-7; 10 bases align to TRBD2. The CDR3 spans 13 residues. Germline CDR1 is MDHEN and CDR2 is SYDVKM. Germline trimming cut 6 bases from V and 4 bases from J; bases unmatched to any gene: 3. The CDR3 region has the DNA TGTGCCAGCAGGACTAGCGGGCGGTACGAGCAGTACTTC. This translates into CASRTSGRYEQYF.

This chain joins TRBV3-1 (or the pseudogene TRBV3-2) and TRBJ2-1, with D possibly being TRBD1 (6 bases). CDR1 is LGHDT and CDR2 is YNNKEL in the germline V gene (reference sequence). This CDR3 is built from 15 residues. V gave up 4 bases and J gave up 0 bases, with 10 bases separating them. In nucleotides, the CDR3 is TGTGCCAGCAGCCGAAGCAGGGGCTCCTACAATGAGCAGTTCTTC. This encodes CASSRSRGSYNEQFF.

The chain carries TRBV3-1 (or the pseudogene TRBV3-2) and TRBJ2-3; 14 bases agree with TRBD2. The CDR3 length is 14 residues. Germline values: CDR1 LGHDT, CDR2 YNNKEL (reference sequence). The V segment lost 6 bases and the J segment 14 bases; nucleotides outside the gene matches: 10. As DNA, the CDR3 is TGTGCCAGCAGACTCGGGACTAGCGGGGGATTACGGTATTTT. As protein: CASRLGTSGGLRYF.

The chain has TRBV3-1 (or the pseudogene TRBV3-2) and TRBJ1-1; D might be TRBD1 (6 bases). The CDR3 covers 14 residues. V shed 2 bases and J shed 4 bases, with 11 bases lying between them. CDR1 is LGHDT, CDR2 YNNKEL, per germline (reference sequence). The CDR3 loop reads CASSQTGLSTEAFF. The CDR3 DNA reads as TGTGCCAGCAGCCAAACAGGGTTGAGCACTGAAGCTTTCTTT.

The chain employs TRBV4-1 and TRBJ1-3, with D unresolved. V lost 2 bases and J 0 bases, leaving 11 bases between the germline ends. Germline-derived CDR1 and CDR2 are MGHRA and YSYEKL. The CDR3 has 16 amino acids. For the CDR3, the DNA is TGCGCCAGCAGCCAAAGGTCACAGTCCTCTGGAAACACCATATATTTT. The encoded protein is CASSQRSQSSGNTIYF.

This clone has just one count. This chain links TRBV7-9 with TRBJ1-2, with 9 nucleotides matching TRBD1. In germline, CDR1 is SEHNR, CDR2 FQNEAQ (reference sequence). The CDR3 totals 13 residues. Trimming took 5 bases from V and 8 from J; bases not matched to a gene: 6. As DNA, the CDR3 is TGTGCCAGCAGCCACAACAGGGGGCGCGGCTACACCTTC. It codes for CASSHNRGRGYTF. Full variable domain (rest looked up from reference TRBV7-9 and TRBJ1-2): DTGVSQNPRHKITKRGQNVTFRCDPISEHNRLYWYRQTLGQGPEFLTYFQNEAQLEKSRLLSDRFSAERPKGSFSTLEIQRTEQGDSAMYLCASSHNRGRGYTFGSGTRLTVV.

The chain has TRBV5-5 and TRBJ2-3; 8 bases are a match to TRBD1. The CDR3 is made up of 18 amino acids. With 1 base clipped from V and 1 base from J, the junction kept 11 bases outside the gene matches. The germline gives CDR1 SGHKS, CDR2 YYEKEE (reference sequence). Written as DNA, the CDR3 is TGTGCCAGCAGCTTGAGGGACGGGGGACAGGTCGGCACAGATACGCAGTATTTT. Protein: CASSLRDGGQVGTDTQYF.

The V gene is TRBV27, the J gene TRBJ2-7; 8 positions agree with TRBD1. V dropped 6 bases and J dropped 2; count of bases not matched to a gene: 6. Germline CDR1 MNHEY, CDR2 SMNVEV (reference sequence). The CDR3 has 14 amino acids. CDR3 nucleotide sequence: TGTGCCAGCAGCCCTGGGGACAGGACCTACGAGCAGTACTTC. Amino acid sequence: CASSPGDRTYEQYF.

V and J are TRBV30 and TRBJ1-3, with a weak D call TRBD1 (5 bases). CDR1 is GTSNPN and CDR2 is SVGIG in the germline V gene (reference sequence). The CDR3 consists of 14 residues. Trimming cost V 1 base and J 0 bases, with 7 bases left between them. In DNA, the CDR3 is TGTGCCTGGAGTGAAGGGGTCTCTGGAAACACCATATATTTT. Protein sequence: CAWSEGVSGNTIYF.

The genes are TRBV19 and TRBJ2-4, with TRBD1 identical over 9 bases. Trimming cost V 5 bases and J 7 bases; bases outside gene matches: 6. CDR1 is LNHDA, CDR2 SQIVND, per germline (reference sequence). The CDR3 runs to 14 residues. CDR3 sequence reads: CASSHTGGANIQYF. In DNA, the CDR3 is TGTGCCAGTAGTCATACAGGGGGCGCGAACATTCAGTACTTC.

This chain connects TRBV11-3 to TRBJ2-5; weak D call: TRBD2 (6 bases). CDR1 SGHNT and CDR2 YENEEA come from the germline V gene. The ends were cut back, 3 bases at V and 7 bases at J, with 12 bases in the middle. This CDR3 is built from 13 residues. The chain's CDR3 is CASSFDGGGTQYF. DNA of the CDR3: TGTGCCAGCAGCTTTGACGGGGGAGGGACCCAGTACTTC.

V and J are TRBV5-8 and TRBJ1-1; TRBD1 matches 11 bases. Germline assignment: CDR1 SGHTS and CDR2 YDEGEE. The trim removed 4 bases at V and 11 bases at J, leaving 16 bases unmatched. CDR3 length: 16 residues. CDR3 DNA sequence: TGTGCCAGCAGCCCAACCCTGGGGACAGGGGGACTCTGGGCTTTCTTT. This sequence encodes CASSPTLGTGGLWAFF.

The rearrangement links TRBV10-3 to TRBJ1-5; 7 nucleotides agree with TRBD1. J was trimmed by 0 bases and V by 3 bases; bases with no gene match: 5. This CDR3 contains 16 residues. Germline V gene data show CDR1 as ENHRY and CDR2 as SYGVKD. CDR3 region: CAISETTGYSNQPQHF. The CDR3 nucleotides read TGTGCCATCAGTGAAACGACAGGGTATAGCAATCAGCCCCAGCATTTT.

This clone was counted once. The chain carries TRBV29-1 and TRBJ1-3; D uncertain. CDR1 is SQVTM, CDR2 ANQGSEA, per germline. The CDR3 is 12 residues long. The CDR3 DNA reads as TGCAGTGGGGAGGGAGACGGAAACACCATATATTTT. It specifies CSGEGDGNTIYF. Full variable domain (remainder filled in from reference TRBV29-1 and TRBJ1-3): SAVISQKPSRDICQRGTSLTIQCQVDSQVTMMFWYRQQPGQSLTLIATANQGSEATYESGFVIDKFPISRPNLTFSTLTVSNMSPEDSSIYLCSGEGDGNTIYFGEGSWLTVV.